These 8 T cell receptor beta chains came from one sample sequenced in a study of blood T cell repertoires in COVID-19. The method was immunoSEQ multiplex PCR; TCRdb's version includes in-frame clones alone and lacks a portion of them. The sample holds approximately 220,000 clones, 85% to 90% seen once. Material for sequencing was peripheral blood. These receptors came from a man aged 45-65 years with acute or convalescent COVID-19.

This sequence joins TRBV5-1 and TRBJ1-5, with TRBD1 identical over 11 bases. The germline CDR1 and CDR2 sequences are SGHRS and YFSETQ. This CDR3 contains 16 residues. V gave up 3 bases and J gave up 1 base; unmatched junction bases: 3. CDR3 protein: CASSWGDRGSNQPQHF. The CDR3, as DNA: TGCGCCAGCAGCTGGGGGGACAGGGGGAGCAATCAGCCCCAGCATTTT.

This chain joins TRBV5-1 and TRBJ2-7, with TRBD1 identical over 9 bases. In germline, CDR1 is SGHRS, CDR2 YFSETQ. Unmatched junction bases numbered 8, after V lost 0 bases and J lost 4 bases. CDR3 length: 16 residues. Here the CDR3 DNA reads TGCGCCAGCAGCTTGGTACGGGGGGACAGGGCTTACGAGCAGTACTTC. It encodes CASSLVRGDRAYEQYF.

The V gene is TRBV6-6, the J gene TRBJ2-7; D is undetermined. Per the germline V gene, CDR1 is MNHNY and CDR2 is SVGAGI (reference sequence). This CDR3 spans 12 amino acids. V lost 4 bases and J 2 bases, leaving 6 bases between the germline ends. The CDR3 protein is CASSSPTYEQYF. The CDR3 DNA sequence: TGTGCCAGCAGTTCCCCAACCTACGAGCAGTACTTC.

The CDR3 reads CASSWDRGLYGYTF. CDR3 nucleotide sequence: TGTGCCAGCAGCTGGGACAGGGGGCTCTATGGCTACACCTTC. This rearrangement joins TRBV7-9 to TRBJ1-2, with TRBD1 identical over 12 bases. The CDR3 sequence is 14 residues long. Trimming cost V 4 bases and J 4 bases; bases outside gene matches: 1. CDR1 is SEHNR and CDR2 is FQNEAQ in the germline V gene (reference sequence).

The chain is built from TRBV10-3 and TRBJ1-1; D is uncertain. This CDR3 contains 13 residues. Trimming left V 2 bases short and J 6 bases short, with 10 bases between. From germline, CDR1 is ENHRY and CDR2 SYGVKD. The chain's CDR3 is CAISEAQVPEAFF. Written as DNA, the CDR3 is TGTGCCATCAGTGAGGCTCAGGTCCCTGAAGCTTTCTTT.

The chain links TRBV5-1 to TRBJ1-2, with 8 positions matching TRBD1. Germline lookup yields CDR1 SGHRS and CDR2 YFSETQ. V was pared by 0 bases and J by 4 bases, with 2 bases of the junction left unmatched. The CDR3 consists of 14 residues. In DNA, the CDR3 is TGCGCCAGCAGCTTGGACAGGGGGGCCTATGGCTACACCTTC. This encodes CASSLDRGAYGYTF.

This rearrangement joins TRBV6-2 or TRBV6-3 to TRBJ1-3; D remains unclear. V was clipped by 0 bases and J by 1 base, with 10 bases between them. The CDR3 sequence is 16 residues long. The germline V gene encodes CDR1 MNHEY and CDR2 SVGEGT. This CDR3 reads CASSYSGSGSGNTIYF. CDR3 DNA: TGTGCCAGCAGTTACTCAGGCAGCGGGTCTGGAAACACCATATATTTT.

This chain uses TRBV15 with TRBJ2-1, with D possibly TRBD1 on 5 matching bases. V lost 1 base to trimming and J lost 14 bases, with 12 bases between them. CDR1 is LNHNV and CDR2 is YYDKDF in the germline V gene (reference sequence). The CDR3 sequence is 12 residues long. The CDR3 spells CATSRAQGKKFF. The DNA for the CDR3 is TGTGCCACCAGCAGAGCCCAGGGTAAGAAGTTCTTC.